The entry below gives a single TCR beta chain sequence along with its context. As yet, its antigen is unknown. This sample was included in a study of T-cell memory formation after mild COVID-19. General study results and limits: Some clones that responded were present in memory (sampled pre-infection), which suggests cross-reactive memory joined.

In germline, CDR1 is MNHEY, CDR2 SMNVEV (reference sequence). V dropped 4 bases and J dropped 4 bases, with 8 bases sitting between them. The CDR3 contains 13 residues. TCRdb re-derived calls from the 5' RACE reads in MiXCR, one entry per CDR3 protein. The repertoire holds tens of thousands of distinct CDR3 sequences, with around 17% as singletons. This TCR was sampled from an adult woman who had mild COVID-19 (a few samples of this study predate the infection). Cell type and time point are not known. The material sequenced was PBMCs or a T cell subset sorted from them (not recorded which). V gene TRBV27 combines with J gene TRBJ1-5; perhaps TRBD1 as D (6 bases). The chain's CDR3 is CASSSTGNQPQHF. For the CDR3, the DNA is TGTGCCAGCAGTTCGACAGGTAATCAGCCCCAGCATTTT.